The 23 T cell receptor beta chains below come from one sample, sequenced in a study of T cells in Graves' hyperthyroidism and ophthalmopathy. Amplification of TCR beta CDR3 regions was performed using RNA transcripts as template. Initially, a first-round RT-PCR of the TCR CDR3 employed the HTBI primer set. TCRdb redid the calling of the multiplex PCR reads with MiXCR, one entry per CDR3 protein. Of 540,000 or so distinct CDR3 sequences listed, about 45% are singletons. The specimen was peripheral blood or thyroid tissue (not recorded which). The source of these receptors is an adult woman with Graves' disease, either hyperthyroidism or ophthalmopathy (not recorded which).

In its sample, this clonotype was seen once. The chain joins TRBV29-1 to TRBJ2-7; either TRBD1 or TRBD2 may fit D (5 bases each). V shed 0 bases and J shed 6 bases, with 12 bases lying between them. Germline assignment: CDR1 SQVTM and CDR2 ANQGSEA. The CDR3 runs to 13 residues. The CDR3 is CSVEEGVLREQYF. CDR3 nucleotide sequence: TGCAGCGTTGAAGAGGGGGTTCTGCGCGAGCAGTACTTC.

As DNA, the CDR3 is TGTGCCAGTATGGTCGTTGGACAGGGGGATCAGCCCCAGCATTTT. Encoded protein: CASMVVGQGDQPQHF. V is TRBV19 and J is TRBJ1-5; 10 bases map to TRBD1. After removal of 7 bases from V and 5 bases from J, the junction contained 8 bases not matched to a gene. CDR1 is LNHDA, CDR2 SQIVND, per germline (reference sequence). This CDR3 comprises 15 residues.

This clonotype was seen repeatedly, ten times or more. V gene TRBV12-3 or TRBV12-4 combines with J gene TRBJ1-2, with unresolved D. The CDR3 spans 14 residues. The ends were cut back, 5 bases at V and 6 bases at J, with 16 bases in the middle. The CDR3: CASSEPGGRDGYTF. DNA of the CDR3: TGTGCCAGCAGTGAACCGGGTGGTAGGGATGGCTACACCTTC.

This chain links TRBV15 with TRBJ2-5; 9 bases match TRBD1. The germline gives CDR1 LNHNV, CDR2 YYDKDF (reference sequence). Losses at the gene ends were 6 bases for V and 2 bases for J; bases not matched to a gene: 7. The CDR3 is made up of 15 amino acids. CDR3 region: CATRLGQGKQETQYF. In DNA form, the CDR3 reads TGTGCCACCAGACTGGGACAGGGCAAACAAGAGACCCAGTACTTC.

This clonotype has ten or more counts. The chain links TRBV5-6 to TRBJ2-5; the match to TRBD2 covers 14 bases. V was pared by 1 base and J by 2 bases, with 7 bases of the junction left unmatched. In germline, CDR1 is SGHDT, CDR2 YYEEEE. The CDR3 extends over 18 amino acids. The CDR3 DNA reads TGTGCCAGCAGCTTGTATGGACTAGCGGGAGGAGGGCAAGAGACCCAGTACTTC. Its translation is CASSLYGLAGGGQETQYF.

This clonotype was seen at least ten times. This chain uses TRBV4-1 with TRBJ2-7, with TRBD2 matching over 7 bases. Losses at the gene ends were 8 bases for V and 1 base for J; bases not matched to a gene: 8. CDR3 length: 14 amino acids. The germline gives CDR1 MGHRA, CDR2 YSYEKL. The CDR3 protein is CASRSVGGSYEQYF. The CDR3 DNA reads TGCGCCAGCCGCTCCGTGGGAGGGTCCTACGAGCAGTACTTC.

In the case of this clonotype: Possible read error: a much larger clone is one base away. The J gene is TRBJ2-6, the V gene TRBV19; D is undetermined. V was clipped by 9 bases and J by 3 bases, with 18 bases between them. The CDR3 extends over 16 amino acids. Germline lookup yields CDR1 LNHDA and CDR2 SQIVND (reference sequence). Here the CDR3 DNA reads TGTGCCAGCAGCCATGAGCCGGCAATTGGGGCCAACGTCCTGACTTTC. Protein product: CASSHEPAIGANVLTF. Using reference TRBV19 and TRBJ2-6 for the parts outside the CDR3, the full variable domain is DGGITQSPKYLFRKEGQNVTLSCEQNLNHDAMYWYRQDPGQGLRLIYYSQIVNDFQKGDIAEGYSVSREKKESFPLTVTSAQKNPTAFYLCASSHEPAIGANVLTFGAGSRLTVL.

This sequence joins TRBV5-1 and TRBJ1-2; 10 bases are a match to TRBD1. This CDR3 region has 14 residues. CDR1 is SGHRS, CDR2 YFSETQ, per germline. Germline trimming cut 5 bases from V and 7 bases from J; bases unmatched to any gene: 8. The CDR3 spells CASRRDRGMGGYTF. CDR3 in DNA: TGCGCCAGCAGGCGGGACAGGGGAATGGGTGGCTACACCTTC.

This clonotype was recorded many times. V usage is TRBV5-1 and J usage is TRBJ2-2; D unresolved. Trimming cost V 5 bases and J 4 bases, with 15 bases left between them. The CDR3 sequence is 15 residues long. The germline CDR1 and CDR2 sequences are SGHRS and YFSETQ. The CDR3 sequence: CASRNTIVTTGELFF. The CDR3 DNA reads TGCGCCAGCAGGAACACGATCGTGACCACCGGGGAGCTGTTTTTT.

CDR3 sequence (DNA): TGTGCCAGCAGCTTTGGCGGACAGGAAGAGACCCAGTACTTC. Amino acids: CASSFGGQEETQYF. The V call is TRBV7-2, the J call TRBJ2-5; TRBD1 agrees at 7 bases. This CDR3 is built from 14 residues. V lost 3 bases, J lost 3 bases, and 4 bases stayed unmatched. Germline loops: CDR1 SGHTA, CDR2 FQGNSA.

This clonotype was picked up many times. The chain is built from TRBV5-1 and TRBJ2-7, with D unresolved. Germline V gene lookup returns CDR1 SGHRS and CDR2 YFSETQ. The CDR3 is 13 residues long. Trimming left V 2 bases short and J 2 bases short, with 8 bases between. In DNA, the CDR3 is TGCGCCAGCAGCTTCGGGCCAACCTACGAGCAGTACTTC. Translation: CASSFGPTYEQYF.

The CDR3 reads CASSGEVYEQYF. In DNA form, the CDR3 reads TGTGCCAGCAGTGGTGAGGTCTACGAGCAGTACTTC. The chain is built from TRBV7-9 and TRBJ2-7; D is ambiguous. The CDR3 runs to 12 residues. V was clipped by 6 bases and J by 3 bases, with 9 bases between them. Germline V gives CDR1 SEHNR, CDR2 FQNEAQ (reference sequence).

This clonotype came up once. V is TRBV20-1 and J is TRBJ2-5, with unresolved D. V was cut by 6 bases and J by 2 bases, with 16 bases left in between. From germline, CDR1 is DFQATT and CDR2 SNEGSKA (reference sequence). This CDR3 spans 14 amino acids. CDR3: CSASSSQRQETQYF. Written as DNA, the CDR3 is TGCAGTGCCAGCAGTTCCCAGCGACAAGAGACCCAGTACTTC.

V gene TRBV7-9 combines with J gene TRBJ2-3; 8 bases match TRBD2. Germline lookup yields CDR1 SEHNR and CDR2 FQNEAQ (reference sequence). J was trimmed by 3 bases and V by 4 bases; bases with no gene match: 9. The CDR3 has 16 amino acids. The CDR3 sequence: CASSWSSGIETDTQYF. CDR3 DNA: TGTGCCAGCAGCTGGAGTAGCGGGATTGAAACAGATACGCAGTATTTT.

This clonotype came up many times. V gene TRBV12-3 or TRBV12-4 combines with J gene TRBJ2-7; tentative D call: TRBD2 (5 bases). The CDR3 has 14 residues. The germline V and J ends were trimmed by 6 bases and 0 bases, with 12 bases remaining between them. The CDR3 region is CASRRTADSYEQYF. The CDR3 coding sequence is TGTGCCAGCAGAAGGACTGCAGACTCCTACGAGCAGTACTTC.

The CDR3 nucleotides read TGTGCCAGCGGGGGGTTTGGGGGATCGGGAGAGACCCAGTACTTC. Its protein is CASGGFGGSGETQYF. The chain couples TRBV25-1 to TRBJ2-5; D perhaps matches TRBD2 (6 bases). Germline V gives CDR1 MGHDK, CDR2 SYGVNS. The CDR3 contains 15 residues. V was trimmed by 8 bases and J by 4 bases, leaving 20 bases between them.

This clonotype was counted at least ten times. In DNA form, the CDR3 reads TGTGCCAGCAGTTACTCCGAGTCCCAGTACTTC. Translation: CASSYSESQYF. This chain links TRBV6-6 with TRBJ2-5; D is unresolved. Trimming pared 0 bases from V and 9 bases from J, leaving 5 bases between. CDR1 MNHNY and CDR2 SVGAGI come from the germline V gene (reference sequence). CDR3 size: 11 residues.

V is TRBV2 and J is TRBJ2-3; D is unresolved. This CDR3 comprises 13 residues. Germline CDR1 reads SNHLY; CDR2 reads FYNNEI. With 4 bases removed from V and 3 bases from J, the gap between germline ends came to 8 bases. CDR3 loop: CASSGGETDTQYF. The CDR3 DNA reads TGTGCCAGCAGTGGAGGCGAGACAGATACGCAGTATTTT.

This clonotype was detected many times. V and J are TRBV2 and TRBJ2-7, with 7 bases identical to TRBD1. V shed 7 bases and J 3 bases; nucleotides not matched to a gene: 9. Germline CDR1 and CDR2: SNHLY and FYNNEI. The CDR3 is 14 residues long. The CDR3 is CASMRRDRDYEQYF. The CDR3 region has the DNA TGTGCCAGCATGCGACGGGACAGAGACTACGAGCAGTACTTC.

This clonotype came up many times. The rearrangement links TRBV20-1 to TRBJ1-1, with D perhaps matching TRBD1 (5 bases). With 0 bases removed from V and 3 bases from J, the gap between germline ends came to 17 bases. Germline V gives CDR1 DFQATT, CDR2 SNEGSKA (reference sequence). This CDR3 comprises 16 residues. The CDR3 reads CSARDNVGRGHTEAFF. CDR3 DNA sequence: TGCAGTGCTAGAGATAACGTAGGAAGGGGCCACACTGAAGCTTTCTTT.

The chain recombines TRBV7-9 with TRBJ2-5; D call uncertain. Deletions cut 3 bases from V and 3 bases from J, with 8 bases between. The CDR3 extends over 13 amino acids. The germline CDR1 and CDR2 sequences are SEHNR and FQNEAQ (reference sequence). CDR3 coding DNA: TGTGCCAGCAGCTTCATGCTCAAAGAGACCCAGTACTTC. Amino acid sequence: CASSFMLKETQYF.

In DNA form, the CDR3 reads TGCGCCAGCAGCTTTGGTGACAGGGGGTACACTGAAGCTTTCTTT. The encoded protein is CASSFGDRGYTEAFF. The rearrangement links TRBV5-1 to TRBJ1-1, with 9 bases lining up with TRBD1. This CDR3 spans 15 amino acids. The germline V gene encodes CDR1 SGHRS and CDR2 YFSETQ. Trimming at V came to 2 bases and at J to 3 bases, leaving 5 bases not matched to a gene.

Regarding this clonotype: An end of the junction differs from the germline gene, which may be a read error. V usage is TRBV29-1 and J usage is TRBJ1-1, with D unresolved. CDR1 SQVTM and CDR2 ANQGSEA come from the germline V gene. CDR3 length: 14 amino acids. Here the CDR3 reads CGVEDGVGDTEAFF. As DNA, the CDR3 is TGCGGCGTTGAGGATGGAGTCGGCGACACTGAAGCTTTCTTT.